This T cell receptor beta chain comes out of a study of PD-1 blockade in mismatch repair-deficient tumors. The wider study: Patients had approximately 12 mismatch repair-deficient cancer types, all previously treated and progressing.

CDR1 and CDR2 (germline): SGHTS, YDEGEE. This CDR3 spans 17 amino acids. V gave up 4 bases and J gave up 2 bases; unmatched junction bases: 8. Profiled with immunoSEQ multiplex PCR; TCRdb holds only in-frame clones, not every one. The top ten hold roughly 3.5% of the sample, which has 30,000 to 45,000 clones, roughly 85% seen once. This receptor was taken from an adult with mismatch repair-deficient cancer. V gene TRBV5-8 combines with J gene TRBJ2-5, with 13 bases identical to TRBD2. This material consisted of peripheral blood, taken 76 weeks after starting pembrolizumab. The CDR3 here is CASSSGLAGDGQETQYF. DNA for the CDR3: TGTGCCAGCAGCAGTGGACTAGCGGGAGACGGTCAAGAGACCCAGTACTTC.